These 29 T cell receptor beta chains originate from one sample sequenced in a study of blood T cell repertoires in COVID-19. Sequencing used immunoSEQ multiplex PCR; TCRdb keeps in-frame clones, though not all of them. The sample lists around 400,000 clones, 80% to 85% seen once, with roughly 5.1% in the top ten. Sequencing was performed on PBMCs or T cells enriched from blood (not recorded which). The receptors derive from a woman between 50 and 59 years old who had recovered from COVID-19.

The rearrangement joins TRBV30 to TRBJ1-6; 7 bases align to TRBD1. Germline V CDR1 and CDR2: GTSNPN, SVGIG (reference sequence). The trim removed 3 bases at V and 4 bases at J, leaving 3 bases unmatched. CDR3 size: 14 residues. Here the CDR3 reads CAWRTGPYNSPLHF. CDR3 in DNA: TGTGCCTGGAGGACAGGGCCTTATAATTCACCCCTCCACTTT.

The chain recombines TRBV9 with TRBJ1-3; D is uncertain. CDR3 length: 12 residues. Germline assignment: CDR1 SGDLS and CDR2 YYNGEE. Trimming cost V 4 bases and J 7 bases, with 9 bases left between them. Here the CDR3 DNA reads TGTGCCAGCAGCCCCCAGGCGAACACCATATATTTT. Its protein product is CASSPQANTIYF.

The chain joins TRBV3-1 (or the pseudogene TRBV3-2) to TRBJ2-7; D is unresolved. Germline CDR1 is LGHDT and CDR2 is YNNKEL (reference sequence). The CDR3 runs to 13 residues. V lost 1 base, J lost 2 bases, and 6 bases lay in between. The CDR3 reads CASSQGPTYEQYF. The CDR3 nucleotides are TGTGCCAGCAGCCAAGGCCCTACCTACGAGCAGTACTTC.

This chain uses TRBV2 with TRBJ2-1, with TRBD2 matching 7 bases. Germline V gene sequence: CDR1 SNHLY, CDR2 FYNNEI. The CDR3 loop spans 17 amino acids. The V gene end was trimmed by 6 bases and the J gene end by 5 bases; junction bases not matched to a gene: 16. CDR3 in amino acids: CASRGTQRGGAHNEQFF. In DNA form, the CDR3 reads TGTGCCAGCAGGGGGACCCAGCGGGGCGGGGCCCACAATGAGCAGTTCTTC.

The CDR3 DNA is TGTGCCACCAAGGAGGTGAACACTGAAGCTTTCTTT. The encoded protein is CATKEVNTEAFF. The V gene is TRBV2, the J gene TRBJ1-1; D is ambiguous. Per germline, CDR1 SNHLY and CDR2 FYNNEI. The CDR3 loop spans 12 amino acids. V dropped 10 bases and J dropped 0 bases, with 9 bases sitting between them.

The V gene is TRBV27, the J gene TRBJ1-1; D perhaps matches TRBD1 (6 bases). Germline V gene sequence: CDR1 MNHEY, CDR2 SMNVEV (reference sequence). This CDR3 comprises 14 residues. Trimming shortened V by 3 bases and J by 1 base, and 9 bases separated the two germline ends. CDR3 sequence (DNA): TGTGCCAGCAGTTTTGGGGGCTGGAACACTGAAGCTTTCTTT. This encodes CASSFGGWNTEAFF.

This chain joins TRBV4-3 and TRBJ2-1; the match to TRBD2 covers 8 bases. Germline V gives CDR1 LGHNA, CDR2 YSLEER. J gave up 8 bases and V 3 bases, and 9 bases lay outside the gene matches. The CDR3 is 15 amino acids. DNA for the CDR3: TGCGCCAGCAGCCAGGGGGCGGGAGGCGGCTATGAGCAGTTCTTC. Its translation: CASSQGAGGGYEQFF.

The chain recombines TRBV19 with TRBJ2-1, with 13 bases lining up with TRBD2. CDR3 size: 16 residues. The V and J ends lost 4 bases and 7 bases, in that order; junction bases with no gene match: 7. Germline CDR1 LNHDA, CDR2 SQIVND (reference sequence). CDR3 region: CASSTLPTSGRNEQFF. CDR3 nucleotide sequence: TGTGCCAGTAGTACCCTTCCGACTAGCGGGAGGAATGAGCAGTTCTTC.

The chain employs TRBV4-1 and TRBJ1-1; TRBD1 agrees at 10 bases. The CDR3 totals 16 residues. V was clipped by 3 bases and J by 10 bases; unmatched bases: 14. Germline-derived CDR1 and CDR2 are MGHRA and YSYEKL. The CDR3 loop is CASSHIQTRDRGGAFF. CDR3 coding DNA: TGCGCCAGCAGCCATATCCAAACCCGGGACAGGGGAGGAGCTTTCTTT.

The CDR3 DNA follows: TGTGCCAGCAGCCCCACCAGGGGGAGGGCCAACGTCCTGACTTTC. Residues: CASSPTRGRANVLTF. The genes are TRBV14 and TRBJ2-6; TRBD1 matches 7 bases. The germline V gene has CDR1 SGHDN and CDR2 FVKESK. Trimming removed 4 bases from V and 5 bases from J; junction bases left unmatched: 5. The CDR3 runs to 15 residues.

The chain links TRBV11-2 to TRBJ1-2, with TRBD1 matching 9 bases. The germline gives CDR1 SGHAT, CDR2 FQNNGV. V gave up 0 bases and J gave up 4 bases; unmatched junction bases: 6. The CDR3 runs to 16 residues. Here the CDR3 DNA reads TGTGCCAGCAGCTTAGATCGTCAGGACAGGGGCTATGGCTACACCTTC. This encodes CASSLDRQDRGYGYTF.

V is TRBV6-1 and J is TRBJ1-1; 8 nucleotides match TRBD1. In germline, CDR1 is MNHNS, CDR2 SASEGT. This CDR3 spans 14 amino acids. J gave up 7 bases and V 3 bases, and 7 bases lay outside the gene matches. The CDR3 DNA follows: TGTGCCAGCAGTGATCGACAGGGGCCTGGTGAAGCTTTCTTT. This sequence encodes CASSDRQGPGEAFF.

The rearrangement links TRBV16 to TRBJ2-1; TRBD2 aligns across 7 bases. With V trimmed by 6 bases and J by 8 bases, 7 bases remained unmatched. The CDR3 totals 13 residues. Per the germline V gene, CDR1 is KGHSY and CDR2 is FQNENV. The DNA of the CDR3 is TGTGCCAGCAGTCGGGAGGTGGCGCATGAGCAGTTCTTC. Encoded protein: CASSREVAHEQFF.

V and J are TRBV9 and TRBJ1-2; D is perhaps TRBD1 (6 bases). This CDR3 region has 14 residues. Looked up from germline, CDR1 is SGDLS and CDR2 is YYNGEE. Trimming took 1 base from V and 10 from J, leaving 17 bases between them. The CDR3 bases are TGTGCCAGCAGCGTAAATGGGGGCTTTACGGCCTACACCTTC. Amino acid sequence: CASSVNGGFTAYTF.

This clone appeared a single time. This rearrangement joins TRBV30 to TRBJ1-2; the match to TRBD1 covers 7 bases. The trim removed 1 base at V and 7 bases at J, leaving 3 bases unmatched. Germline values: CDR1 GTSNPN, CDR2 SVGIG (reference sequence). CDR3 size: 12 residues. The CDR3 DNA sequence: TGTGCCTGGAGTGAGGGGGCGCGTGGCTACACCTTC. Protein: CAWSEGARGYTF.

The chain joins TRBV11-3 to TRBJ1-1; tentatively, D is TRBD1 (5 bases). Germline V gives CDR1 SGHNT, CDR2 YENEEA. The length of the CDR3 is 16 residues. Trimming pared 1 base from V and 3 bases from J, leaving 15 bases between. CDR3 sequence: CASSLVAGGRDTEAFF. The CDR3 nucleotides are TGTGCCAGCAGCTTAGTTGCGGGGGGACGGGACACTGAAGCTTTCTTT.

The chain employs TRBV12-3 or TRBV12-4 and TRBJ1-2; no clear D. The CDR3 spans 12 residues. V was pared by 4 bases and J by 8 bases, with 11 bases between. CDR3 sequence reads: CASSSRLAGYTF. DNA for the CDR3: TGTGCCAGCAGTTCCCGGTTAGCCGGCTACACCTTC.

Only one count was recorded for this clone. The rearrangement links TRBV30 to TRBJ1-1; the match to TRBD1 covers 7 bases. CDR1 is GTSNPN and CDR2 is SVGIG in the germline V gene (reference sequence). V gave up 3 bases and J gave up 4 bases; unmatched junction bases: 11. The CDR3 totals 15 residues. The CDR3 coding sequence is TGTGCCTGGAGCCCCGGGGCAGGGGGAGGCACTGAAGCTTTCTTT. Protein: CAWSPGAGGGTEAFF.

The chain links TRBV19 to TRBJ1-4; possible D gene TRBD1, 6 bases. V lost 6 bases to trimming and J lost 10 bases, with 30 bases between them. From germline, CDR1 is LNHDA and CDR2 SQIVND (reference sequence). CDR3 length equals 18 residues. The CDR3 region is CASSPRTTTGTQEGKLFF. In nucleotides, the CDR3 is TGTGCCAGTAGCCCTCGAACTACCACCGGGACACAGGAAGGAAAACTGTTTTTT.

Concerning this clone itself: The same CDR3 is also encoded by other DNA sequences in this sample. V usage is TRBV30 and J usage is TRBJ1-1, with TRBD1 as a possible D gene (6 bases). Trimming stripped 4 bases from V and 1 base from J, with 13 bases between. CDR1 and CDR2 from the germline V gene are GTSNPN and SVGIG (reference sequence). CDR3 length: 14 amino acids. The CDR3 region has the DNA TGTGCCTGGAATCCTGGACAGCAGAACACTGAAGCTTTCTTT. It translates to CAWNPGQQNTEAFF.

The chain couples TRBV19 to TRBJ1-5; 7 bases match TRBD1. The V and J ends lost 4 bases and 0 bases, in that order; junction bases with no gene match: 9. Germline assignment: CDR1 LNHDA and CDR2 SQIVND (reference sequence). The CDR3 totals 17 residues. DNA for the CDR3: TGTGCCAGTAGTACCGTCAGGACAGGTGTTAGCAATCAGCCCCAGCATTTT. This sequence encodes CASSTVRTGVSNQPQHF.

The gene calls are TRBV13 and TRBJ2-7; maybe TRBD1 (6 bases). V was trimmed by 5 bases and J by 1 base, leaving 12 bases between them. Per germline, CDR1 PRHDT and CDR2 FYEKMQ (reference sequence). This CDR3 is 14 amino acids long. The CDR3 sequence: CASSTRDKSYEQYF. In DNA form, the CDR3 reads TGTGCCAGCAGCACCCGGGACAAGTCCTACGAGCAGTACTTC.

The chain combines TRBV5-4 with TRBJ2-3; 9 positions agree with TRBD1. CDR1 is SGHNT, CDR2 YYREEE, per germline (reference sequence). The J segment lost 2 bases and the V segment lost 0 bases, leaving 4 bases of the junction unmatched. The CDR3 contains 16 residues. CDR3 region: CASSLEGTGPTDTQYF. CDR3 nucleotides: TGTGCCAGCAGCTTGGAGGGGACAGGGCCCACAGATACGCAGTATTTT. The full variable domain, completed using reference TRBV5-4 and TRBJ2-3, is ETGVTQSPTHLIKTRGQQVTLRCSSQSGHNTVSWYQQALGQGPQFIFQYYREEENGRGNFPPRFSGLQFPNYSSELNVNALELDDSALYLCASSLEGTGPTDTQYFGPGTRLTVL.

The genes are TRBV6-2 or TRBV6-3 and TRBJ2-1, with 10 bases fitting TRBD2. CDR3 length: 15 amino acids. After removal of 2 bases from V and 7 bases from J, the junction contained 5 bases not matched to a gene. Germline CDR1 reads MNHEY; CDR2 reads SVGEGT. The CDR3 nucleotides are TGTGCCAGCAGTTACGCGAGCGGGGGGGCAAATGAGCAGTTCTTC. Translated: CASSYASGGANEQFF.

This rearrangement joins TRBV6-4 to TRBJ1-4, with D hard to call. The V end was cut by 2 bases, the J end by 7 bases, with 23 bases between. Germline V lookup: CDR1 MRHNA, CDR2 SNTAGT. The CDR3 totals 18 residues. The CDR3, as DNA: TGTGCCAGCAGTGACCTTTCTCCGGGATTTGGGTTGGCTGAAAAACTGTTTTTT. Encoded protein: CASSDLSPGFGLAEKLFF.

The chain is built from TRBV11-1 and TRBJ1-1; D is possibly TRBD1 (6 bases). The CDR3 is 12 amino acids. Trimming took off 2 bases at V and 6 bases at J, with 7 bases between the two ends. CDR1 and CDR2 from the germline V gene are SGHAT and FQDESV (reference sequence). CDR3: CASSLNRAEAFF. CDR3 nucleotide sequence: TGTGCCAGCAGCTTAAACAGGGCTGAAGCTTTCTTT. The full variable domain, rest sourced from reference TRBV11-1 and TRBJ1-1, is EAEVAQSPRYKITEKSQAVAFWCDPISGHATLYWYRQILGQGPELLVQFQDESVVDDSQLPKDRFSAERLKGVDSTLKIQPAELGDSAMYLCASSLNRAEAFFGQGTRLTVV.

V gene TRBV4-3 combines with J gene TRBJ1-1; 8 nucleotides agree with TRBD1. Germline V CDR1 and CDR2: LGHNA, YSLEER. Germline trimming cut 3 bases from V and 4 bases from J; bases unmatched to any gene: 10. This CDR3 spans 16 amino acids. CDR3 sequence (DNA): TGCGCCAGCAGCCAGGAACCGCAGGGGGCAGTCACTGAAGCTTTCTTT. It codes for CASSQEPQGAVTEAFF.

CDR3 sequence reads: CAWRPTLAYEQFF. The CDR3 DNA is TGTGCCTGGAGGCCTACCCTTGCCTATGAGCAGTTCTTC. The chain uses TRBV30 and TRBJ2-1, with D uncertain. This CDR3 has 13 residues. Germline CDR1 GTSNPN, CDR2 SVGIG (reference sequence). V was trimmed by 3 bases and J by 8 bases, leaving 14 bases between them.

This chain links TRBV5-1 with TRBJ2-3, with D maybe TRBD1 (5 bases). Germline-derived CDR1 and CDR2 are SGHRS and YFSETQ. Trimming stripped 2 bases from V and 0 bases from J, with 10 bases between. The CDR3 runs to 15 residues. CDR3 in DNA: TGCGCCAGCAGCTTCCCAAGGGGTAGCACAGATACGCAGTATTTT. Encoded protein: CASSFPRGSTDTQYF.